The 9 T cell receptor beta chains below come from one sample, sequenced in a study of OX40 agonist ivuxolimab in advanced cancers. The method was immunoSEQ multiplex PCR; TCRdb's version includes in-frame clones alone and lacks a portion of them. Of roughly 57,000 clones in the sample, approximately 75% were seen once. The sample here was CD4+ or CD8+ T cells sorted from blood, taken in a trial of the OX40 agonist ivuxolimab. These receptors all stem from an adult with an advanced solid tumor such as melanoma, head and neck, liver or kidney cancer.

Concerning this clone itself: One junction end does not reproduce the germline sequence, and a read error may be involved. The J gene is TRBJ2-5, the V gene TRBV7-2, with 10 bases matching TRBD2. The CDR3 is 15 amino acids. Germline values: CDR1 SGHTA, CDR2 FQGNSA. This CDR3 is CASSLAGGLVETQYF. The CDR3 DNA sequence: TGTGCCAGCAGTTTAGCGGGGGGTTTAGTGGAGACCCAGTACTTC.

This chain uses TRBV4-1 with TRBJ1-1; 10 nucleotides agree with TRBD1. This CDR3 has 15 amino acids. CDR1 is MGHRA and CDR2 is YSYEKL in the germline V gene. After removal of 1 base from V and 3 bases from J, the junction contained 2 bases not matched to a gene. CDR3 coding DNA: TGCGCCAGCAGCCAAGGACAGGGGGCTTACACTGAAGCTTTCTTT. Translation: CASSQGQGAYTEAFF.

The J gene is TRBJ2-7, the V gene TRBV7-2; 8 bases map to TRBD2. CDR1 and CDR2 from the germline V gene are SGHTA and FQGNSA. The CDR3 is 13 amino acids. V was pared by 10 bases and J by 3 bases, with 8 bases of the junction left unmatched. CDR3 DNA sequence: TGTGCCACCTCCGGGGGGGCGGGCTACGAGCAGTACTTC. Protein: CATSGGAGYEQYF.

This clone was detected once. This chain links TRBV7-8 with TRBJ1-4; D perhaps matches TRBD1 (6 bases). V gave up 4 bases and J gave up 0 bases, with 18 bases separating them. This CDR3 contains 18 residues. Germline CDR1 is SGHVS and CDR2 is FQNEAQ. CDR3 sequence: CASSSRGYPVATNEKLFF. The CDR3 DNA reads TGTGCCAGCAGCTCTAGGGGGTACCCCGTTGCAACTAATGAAAAACTGTTTTTT.

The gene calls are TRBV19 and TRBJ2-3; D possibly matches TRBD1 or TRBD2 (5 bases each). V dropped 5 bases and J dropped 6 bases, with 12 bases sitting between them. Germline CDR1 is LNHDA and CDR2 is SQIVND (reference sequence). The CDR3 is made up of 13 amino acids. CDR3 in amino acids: CASSARGEDTQYF. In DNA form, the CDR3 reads TGTGCCAGTAGTGCCCGGGGCGAGGATACGCAGTATTTT.

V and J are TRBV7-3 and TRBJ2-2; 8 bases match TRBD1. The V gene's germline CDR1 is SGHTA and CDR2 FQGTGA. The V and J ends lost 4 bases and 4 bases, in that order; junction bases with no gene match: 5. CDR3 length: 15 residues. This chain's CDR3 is CASSSDRGPTGELFF. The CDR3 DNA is TGTGCCAGCAGCTCCGACAGGGGTCCCACCGGGGAGCTGTTTTTT. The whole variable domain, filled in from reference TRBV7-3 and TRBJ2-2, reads GAGVSQTPSNKVTEKGKYVELRCDPISGHTALYWYRQSLGQGPEFLIYFQGTGAADDSGLPNDRFFAVRPEGSVSTLKIQRTERGDSAVYLCASSSDRGPTGELFFGEGSRLTVL.

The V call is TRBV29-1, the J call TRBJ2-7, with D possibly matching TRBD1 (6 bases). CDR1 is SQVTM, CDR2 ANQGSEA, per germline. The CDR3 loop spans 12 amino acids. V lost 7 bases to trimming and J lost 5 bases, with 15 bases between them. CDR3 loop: CSGTGRLHEQYF. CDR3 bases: TGCAGCGGTACAGGGCGGTTGCACGAGCAGTACTTC.

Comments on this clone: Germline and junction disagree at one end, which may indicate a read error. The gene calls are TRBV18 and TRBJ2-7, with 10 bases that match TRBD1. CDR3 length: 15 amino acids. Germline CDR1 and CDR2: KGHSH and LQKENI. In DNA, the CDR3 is TGTGCCAGTTCACCAGAATTGGGGACAGGGGTCGAGCAGTACTTC. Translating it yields CASSPELGTGVEQYF.

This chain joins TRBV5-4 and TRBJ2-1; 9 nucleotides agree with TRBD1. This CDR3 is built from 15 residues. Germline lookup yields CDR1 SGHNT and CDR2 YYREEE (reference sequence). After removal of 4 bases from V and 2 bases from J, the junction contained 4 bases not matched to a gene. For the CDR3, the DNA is TGTGCCAGCAGCACCCGGGACAGGGCCTACAATGAGCAGTTCTTC. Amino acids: CASSTRDRAYNEQFF.